The 11 T cell receptor beta chains listed next were all sequenced from one sample in a study of early T cells in non-severe SARS-CoV-2 infection. TCRdb reprocessed the 5' RACE reads with MiXCR, giving one entry per CDR3 protein. The sample lists around 79,000 distinct CDR3 sequences, around 10% occurring once. The source was whole blood, collected at baseline. The receptors stem from an adult who was a healthcare worker with PCR-confirmed SARS-CoV-2 infection or an uninfected control (not recorded which).

This clonotype has only a few counts. This chain joins TRBV4-2 and TRBJ2-3; TRBD2 might be the D (5 bases). The CDR3 length is 16 residues. Germline V lookup: CDR1 LGHNA, CDR2 YNFKEQ. V was cut by 0 bases and J by 3 bases, with 13 bases left in between. The CDR3 region has the DNA TGTGCCAGCAGCCAAGATAGGAGGTCTGGGACAGATACGCAGTATTTT. This sequence encodes CASSQDRRSGTDTQYF.

This chain connects TRBV11-2 to TRBJ1-1; 7 bases are a match to TRBD1. The J segment lost 5 bases and the V segment lost 5 bases, leaving 5 bases of the junction unmatched. This CDR3 is built from 13 residues. CDR1 is SGHAT, CDR2 FQNNGV, per germline. The CDR3 reads CASSTYRGTEAFF. The DNA for the CDR3 is TGTGCCAGCAGCACATACAGGGGAACTGAAGCTTTCTTT.

This clonotype was observed many times. V and J are TRBV29-1 and TRBJ2-2; 8 nucleotides match TRBD2. This CDR3 spans 14 amino acids. The V and J ends lost 7 bases and 5 bases, in that order; junction bases with no gene match: 9. Looked up from germline, CDR1 is SQVTM and CDR2 is ANQGSEA. CDR3 sequence: CSALALAGTGELFF. CDR3 DNA sequence: TGCAGCGCCCTTGCGTTAGCGGGGACCGGGGAGCTGTTTTTT.

This clonotype showed up many times. CDR3 in DNA: TGCAGTGCTCCCTTCGGACAAACCTACGAGCAGTACTTC. It specifies CSAPFGQTYEQYF. The chain couples TRBV20-1 to TRBJ2-7; the D gene is possibly TRBD1 (5 bases). Germline assignment: CDR1 DFQATT and CDR2 SNEGSKA (reference sequence). This CDR3 contains 13 residues. V dropped 5 bases and J dropped 2 bases, with 13 bases sitting between them.

V gene TRBV12-3 or TRBV12-4 combines with J gene TRBJ1-1, with D unclear. V dropped 6 bases and J dropped 1 base, with 12 bases sitting between them. The length of the CDR3 is 14 residues. The CDR3 sequence is CASSWEETNTEAFF. The DNA of the CDR3 is TGTGCCAGCAGCTGGGAGGAGACGAACACTGAAGCTTTCTTT.

This rearrangement joins TRBV18 to TRBJ2-7; possible D gene TRBD1, 6 bases. Germline-derived CDR1 and CDR2 are KGHSH and LQKENI. V dropped 4 bases and J dropped 0 bases, with 13 bases sitting between them. CDR3 length: 15 residues. The CDR3 protein is CASSQGQSTSYEQYF. The CDR3 bases are TGTGCCAGCTCACAAGGACAGTCGACCTCCTACGAGCAGTACTTC.

The chain uses TRBV10-3 and TRBJ2-5; a possible D gene is TRBD2 (5 bases). The length of the CDR3 is 15 residues. CDR1 is ENHRY and CDR2 is SYGVKD in the germline V gene. Trimming cost V 6 bases and J 4 bases, with 18 bases left between them. CDR3 loop: CAISLRLGGGETQYF. The CDR3 nucleotides are TGTGCCATCAGCCTACGACTGGGCGGAGGAGAGACCCAGTACTTC.

This clonotype showed up just a few times. The chain joins TRBV10-1 to TRBJ2-3; the match to TRBD2 covers 9 bases. Germline lookup yields CDR1 WNHNN and CDR2 SYGVQD (reference sequence). V dropped 0 bases and J dropped 1; count of bases not matched to a gene: 8. The CDR3 has 18 amino acids. CDR3 coding DNA: TGCGCCAGCAGTGAGTCGCTAGCGGGGATGGGTGGCACAGATACGCAGTATTTT. Translated: CASSESLAGMGGTDTQYF.

This rearrangement joins TRBV7-8 to TRBJ1-1; 7 nucleotides match TRBD1. Germline V gene lookup returns CDR1 SGHVS and CDR2 FQNEAQ. Germline trimming cut 0 bases from V and 3 bases from J; bases unmatched to any gene: 4. The CDR3 loop spans 15 amino acids. The DNA of the CDR3 is TGTGCCAGCAGCTTAGCCGAGGGGGCCTACACTGAAGCTTTCTTT. It translates to CASSLAEGAYTEAFF.

This clonotype was counted a single time. The chain uses TRBV5-4 and TRBJ2-3; 13 nucleotides line up with TRBD2. Trimming at V came to 4 bases and at J to 4 bases, leaving 3 bases not matched to a gene. The CDR3 length is 15 residues. Germline CDR1 reads SGHNT; CDR2 reads YYREEE (reference sequence). CDR3 sequence reads: CASSTGLAGPDTQYF. In DNA form, the CDR3 reads TGTGCCAGCAGCACGGGACTAGCGGGGCCAGATACGCAGTATTTT.

The CDR3 region is CASRVAGVETQYF. DNA of the CDR3: TGTGCCAGCAGGGTAGCGGGGGTGGAGACCCAGTACTTC. The rearrangement uses TRBV7-2 and TRBJ2-5; 9 nucleotides line up with TRBD2. Losses at the gene ends were 6 bases for V and 5 bases for J; bases not matched to a gene: 4. From germline, CDR1 is SGHTA and CDR2 FQGNSA. The CDR3 runs to 13 residues.